This T cell receptor (beta chain) was sequenced during a study of T-cell memory formation after mild COVID-19. The 5'RACE method, run with constant-segment primers, produced TCR alpha and TCR beta cDNA libraries (carrying sample barcodes and UMIs). MiXCR, applied by TCRdb to the 5' RACE reads, yields one record per CDR3 protein. Of about half a million distinct CDR3 sequences listed, over 15% were seen once; the top ten hold 9% to 15%. This clonotype was obtained from an adult woman who had mild COVID-19 (a few samples of this study predate the infection). Cell type and time point are not known. The specimen was PBMCs or a T cell subset sorted from them (not recorded which).

DNA for the CDR3: TGTGCCAGCAGTTACACGGGAGGGTACAATGAGCAGTTCTTC. Translating gives CASSYTGGYNEQFF. The J gene is TRBJ2-1, the V gene TRBV6-2 or TRBV6-3; 8 bases are a match to TRBD2. This CDR3 comprises 14 residues. Germline V gene sequence: CDR1 MNHEY, CDR2 SVGEGT. With 2 bases clipped from V and 4 bases from J, the junction kept 1 base outside the gene matches.